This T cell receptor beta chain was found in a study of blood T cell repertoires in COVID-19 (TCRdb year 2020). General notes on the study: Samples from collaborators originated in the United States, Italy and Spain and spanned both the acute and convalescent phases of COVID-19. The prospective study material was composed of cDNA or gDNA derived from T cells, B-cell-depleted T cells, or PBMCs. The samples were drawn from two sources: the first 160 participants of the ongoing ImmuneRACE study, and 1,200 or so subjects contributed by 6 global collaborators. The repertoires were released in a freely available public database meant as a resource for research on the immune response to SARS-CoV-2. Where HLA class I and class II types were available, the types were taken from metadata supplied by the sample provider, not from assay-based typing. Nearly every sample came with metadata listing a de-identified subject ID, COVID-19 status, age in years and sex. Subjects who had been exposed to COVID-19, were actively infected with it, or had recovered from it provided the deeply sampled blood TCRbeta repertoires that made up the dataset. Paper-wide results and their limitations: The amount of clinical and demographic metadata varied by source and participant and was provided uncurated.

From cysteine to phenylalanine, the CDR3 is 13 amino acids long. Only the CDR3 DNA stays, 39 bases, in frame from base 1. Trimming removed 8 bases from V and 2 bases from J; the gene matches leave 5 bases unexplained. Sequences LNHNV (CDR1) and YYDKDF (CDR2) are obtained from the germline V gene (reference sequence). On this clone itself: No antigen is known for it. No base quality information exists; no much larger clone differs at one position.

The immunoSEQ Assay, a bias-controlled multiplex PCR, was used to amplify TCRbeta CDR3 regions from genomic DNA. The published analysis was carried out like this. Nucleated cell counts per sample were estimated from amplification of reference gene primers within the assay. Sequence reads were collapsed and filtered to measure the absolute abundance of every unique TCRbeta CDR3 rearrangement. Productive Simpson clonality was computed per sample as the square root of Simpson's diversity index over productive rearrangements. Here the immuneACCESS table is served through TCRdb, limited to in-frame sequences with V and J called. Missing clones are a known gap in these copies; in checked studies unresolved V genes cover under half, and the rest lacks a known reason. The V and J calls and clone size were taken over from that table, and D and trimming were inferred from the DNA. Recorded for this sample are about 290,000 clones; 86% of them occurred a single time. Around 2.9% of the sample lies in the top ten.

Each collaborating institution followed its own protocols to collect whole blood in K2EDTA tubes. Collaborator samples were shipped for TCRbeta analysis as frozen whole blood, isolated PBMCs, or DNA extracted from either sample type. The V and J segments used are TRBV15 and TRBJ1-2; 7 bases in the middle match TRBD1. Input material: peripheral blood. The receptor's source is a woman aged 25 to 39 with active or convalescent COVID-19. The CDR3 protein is CATARGANYGYTF. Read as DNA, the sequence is TGTGCCACCGCCAGGGGGGCGAACTATGGCTACACCTTC.